One sample yielded the 9 T cell receptor beta chains listed below, sequenced in a study of response to subunit inactivated influenza vaccine. One entry per CDR3 protein results from TCRdb running MiXCR on the RT-PCR reads. This repertoire shows roughly 650,000 distinct CDR3 sequences, roughly 14% found once; its top ten account for 11%. Sequenced material: PBMCs from blood, taken about 12 days after vaccination. Source of these receptors: a man aged 50-60 years who received an inactivated influenza vaccine.

V gene TRBV11-2 combines with J gene TRBJ2-1; the D gene is possibly TRBD2 (5 bases). This CDR3 has 17 residues. The germline V gene has CDR1 SGHAT and CDR2 FQNNGV. V lost 2 bases to trimming and J lost 4 bases, with 18 bases between them. The CDR3 bases are TGTGCCAGCAGCTTAACGGCCTCGGGAATCGATTACAATGAGCAGTTCTTC. As protein: CASSLTASGIDYNEQFF.

This clonotype was seen more than once but under ten times. The chain employs TRBV4-1 and TRBJ1-2, with D unclear. V lost 2 bases to trimming and J lost 0 bases, with 10 bases between them. Germline-derived CDR1 and CDR2 are MGHRA and YSYEKL. This CDR3 spans 15 amino acids. The CDR3, as DNA: TGCGCCAGCAGCCAAAGGCAGAACGCTAACTATGGCTACACCTTC. Amino acid sequence: CASSQRQNANYGYTF.

This clonotype was recorded many times. The chain uses TRBV7-6 and TRBJ2-5, with D tentatively TRBD2 (6 bases). Per the germline V gene, CDR1 is SGHVS and CDR2 is FNYEAQ. V shed 2 bases and J shed 5 bases, with 15 bases lying between them. The length of the CDR3 is 15 residues. CDR3 sequence (DNA): TGTGCCAGCAGCTTATTGGGAACCGGAGGGGAGACCCAGTACTTC. This codes for CASSLLGTGGETQYF.

The chain recombines TRBV7-9 with TRBJ2-7, with 9 bases that match TRBD1. CDR1 and CDR2 from the germline V gene are SEHNR and FQNEAQ (reference sequence). V lost 3 bases and J lost 2; bases outside the gene matches: 2. The length of the CDR3 is 14 residues. CDR3 protein: CASSFWDRAYEQYF. The DNA for the CDR3 is TGTGCCAGCAGCTTTTGGGACAGGGCCTACGAGCAGTACTTC. Based on the CDR3 plus reference TRBV7-9 and TRBJ2-7, the full variable domain is DTGVSQNPRHKITKRGQNVTFRCDPISEHNRLYWYRQTLGQGPEFLTYFQNEAQLEKSRLLSDRFSAERPKGSFSTLEIQRTEQGDSAMYLCASSFWDRAYEQYFGPGTRLTVT.

V usage is TRBV7-3 and J usage is TRBJ2-3; no definite D call. The CDR3 is 14 amino acids. Germline V gene sequence: CDR1 SGHTA, CDR2 FQGTGA. Trimming took 5 bases from V and 0 from J, leaving 9 bases between them. CDR3 nucleotide sequence: TGTGCCAGCAGCCCCACTTTTAGCACAGATACGCAGTATTTT. Protein: CASSPTFSTDTQYF.

This clonotype has a handful of counts. This rearrangement joins TRBV5-1 to TRBJ2-3, with D unclear. CDR3 size: 14 residues. Germline lookup yields CDR1 SGHRS and CDR2 YFSETQ. Trimming stripped 0 bases from V and 0 bases from J, with 5 bases between. The CDR3 DNA reads as TGCGCCAGCAGCTTGGCGGAAAGCACAGATACGCAGTATTTT. It specifies CASSLAESTDTQYF. The full variable domain, completed using reference TRBV5-1 and TRBJ2-3, is KAGVTQTPRYLIKTRGQQVTLSCSPISGHRSVSWYQQTPGQGLQFLFEYFSETQRNKGNFPGRFSGRQFSNSRSEMNVSTLELGDSALYLCASSLAESTDTQYFGPGTRLTVL.

This clonotype was picked up a small number of times. This CDR3 is CAISERGGSSYNEQFF. Written as DNA, the CDR3 is TGTGCCATCAGTGAGCGTGGGGGGAGCTCCTACAATGAGCAGTTCTTC. The chain links TRBV10-3 to TRBJ2-1, with a possible D match to TRBD2 (6 bases). This CDR3 has 16 residues. Germline lookup yields CDR1 ENHRY and CDR2 SYGVKD. Trimming cost V 2 bases and J 0 bases, with 11 bases left between them.

CDR3 region: CSVEVRGEEAFF. For the CDR3, the DNA is TGCAGCGTTGAAGTCCGGGGGGAGGAAGCTTTCTTT. The chain has TRBV29-1 and TRBJ1-1; D possibly corresponds to TRBD1 (5 bases). Germline CDR1 reads SQVTM; CDR2 reads ANQGSEA. The V end was cut by 1 base, the J end by 8 bases, with 11 bases between. The CDR3 extends over 12 amino acids. The full variable domain, completed using reference TRBV29-1 and TRBJ1-1, is SAVISQKPSRDICQRGTSLTIQCQVDSQVTMMFWYRQQPGQSLTLIATANQGSEATYESGFVIDKFPISRPNLTFSTLTVSNMSPEDSSIYLCSVEVRGEEAFFGQGTRLTVV.

This clonotype turned up a few times. The chain combines TRBV7-8 with TRBJ2-7, with TRBD2 identical over 9 bases. This CDR3 contains 15 residues. Per the germline V gene, CDR1 is SGHVS and CDR2 is FQNEAQ. V lost 5 bases and J lost 5; bases outside the gene matches: 10. The CDR3 region has the DNA TGTGCCAGCAGCGTCCAAGCGGGAGGACGGGACGAGCAGTACTTC. Translation gives CASSVQAGGRDEQYF.